This TCR beta chain was documented in a study of shared clonotypes between healthy human individuals. Study-wide background: Researchers drew samples from two women and a few men aged 18 to 49.

CDR3 length equals 14 residues. Germline CDR1 is MDHEN and CDR2 is SYDVKM. The V gene end was trimmed by 5 bases and the J gene end by 3 bases; junction bases not matched to a gene: 5. Only in-frame clones appear in the TCRdb table, and some are missing; sequencing was by immunoSEQ multiplex PCR. The data hold around 550,000 clones, with approximately 95% observed a single time. The sequence came from a woman younger than 45 in good health. This chain connects TRBV28 to TRBJ2-5; 8 bases line up with TRBD1. The sample comprised naive CD4+ T cells sorted from blood. Subset of the sample: CD45RA+ positively selected. CDR3 loop: CASSPPDREETQYF. CDR3 coding DNA: TGTGCCAGCAGTCCCCCGGACAGGGAAGAGACCCAGTACTTC.